These T cell receptor beta chains were read from a single sample in a study of control samples from healthy donors and cancer patients. Profiled with immunoSEQ multiplex PCR; TCRdb holds only in-frame clones, not every one. The sample records about 160,000 clones, 96% being singletons. Input material: blood. The receptors originated from a woman aged 25 to 39 in good health. The CDR3 runs from the conserved cysteine through the conserved F or W. Some rows mark clone size as missing; the rest say once, few, many or name a class of expanded clone.

TRBV5-1	TRBJ2-7	-	CASSLLASSYEQYF
TRBV4-2	TRBJ2-4	once	CASSQDPSGTMTIQYF
TRBV3-1/TRBV3-2	TRBJ1-2	-	CASSRGGERYTF
TRBV5-4	TRBJ2-1	once	CASTGTSGYNEQFF
TRBV3-1/TRBV3-2	TRBJ2-7	-	CASSQERGIRVQSYEQYF
TRBV6-5	TRBJ1-5	-	CASTPGVGGQPQHF
TRBV3-1/TRBV3-2	TRBJ1-2	-	CASSRDRSNYGYTF
TRBV5-8	TRBJ2-2	-	CASSTPGQVRNTGELFF
TRBV7-9	TRBJ1-3	-	CASSKGWAPGNTIYF
TRBV4-2	TRBJ1-1	-	CASSQEGTGVSEAFF
TRBV6-1	TRBJ1-4	-	CASSELQKKLFF
TRBV6-5	TRBJ2-7	-	CASSLGAAGPPQYF
TRBV28	TRBJ1-4	-	CASSILGGGMFF
TRBV3-1/TRBV3-2	TRBJ1-1	-	CASSLRGKNTEAFF
TRBV13	TRBJ1-4	-	CASRTRHGWPDEKLFF
TRBV10-3	TRBJ2-5	-	CAINKDRGAGETQYF
TRBV5-4	TRBJ1-3	-	CASSLGRGPGNTIYF
TRBV27	TRBJ1-2	-	CASRDNANYGYTF
TRBV4-2	TRBJ2-1	-	CASSQDGLAGDEQFF
TRBV9	TRBJ1-3	-	CASSGGQGEVTGNTIYF
TRBV7-8	TRBJ1-2	-	CASSLNRNYGYTF
TRBV7-2	TRBJ2-1	-	CASSLRGTGGQFF
TRBV5-1	TRBJ2-2	-	CASSFLAGANTGELFF
TRBV7-3	TRBJ2-4	-	CASSLGWGYGKNIQYF
TRBV19	TRBJ1-2	-	CASRHGQGVFYGYTF
TRBV29-1	TRBJ2-5	-	CSVEEWAPRETQYF
TRBV2	TRBJ2-3	-	CASRASGDTQYF
TRBV3-1/TRBV3-2	TRBJ1-2	-	CASSQEGAYGYTF
TRBV5-4	TRBJ1-1	-	CASSLASREGAFF
TRBV18	TRBJ1-6	-	CASSPLGEGNSPLHF
TRBV5-4	TRBJ1-2	-	CASSPPPGEGYGYTF
TRBV28	TRBJ1-5	-	CASSLRPRRASNQPQHF
TRBV19	TRBJ2-2	once	CASTQGGLRTGELFF
TRBV19	TRBJ2-5	-	CASSNLSGSAWRDF
TRBV5-1	TRBJ2-4	-	CASSPAWGAKNIQYF
TRBV6-1	TRBJ2-1	-	CASSPTSGRNREQFF
TRBV27	TRBJ1-1	-	CASRPLGEGNTEAFF
TRBV10-2	TRBJ1-2	-	CASSESWTGFYGYTF
TRBV6-5	TRBJ1-1	-	CASSSVNTEAFF
TRBV25-1	TRBJ1-1	-	CASSGMAGRAFF
TRBV9	TRBJ2-3	-	CASTRLASTDTQYF
TRBV6-1	TRBJ2-1	-	CASSEIGQGTYNEQFF
TRBV10-3	TRBJ2-7	-	CAIRDSGTGGYEQYF
TRBV7-8	TRBJ1-1	-	CASSYRQGGDTEAFF
TRBV3-1/TRBV3-2	TRBJ1-1	-	CASSQEARVDEAFF
TRBV29-1	TRBJ2-3	-	CSVEDGSTDTQYF
TRBV5-1	TRBJ1-1	-	CASSLAGRQNTEAFF
TRBV3-1/TRBV3-2	TRBJ2-6	-	CASSKGAGASGANVLTF
TRBV21-1	TRBJ2-1	-	CGGARRGPNNEQFF
TRBV12-3/TRBV12-4	TRBJ2-1	-	CASSGSSYNEQFF
TRBV6-5	TRBJ1-6	-	CASSYDRGYNSPLHF